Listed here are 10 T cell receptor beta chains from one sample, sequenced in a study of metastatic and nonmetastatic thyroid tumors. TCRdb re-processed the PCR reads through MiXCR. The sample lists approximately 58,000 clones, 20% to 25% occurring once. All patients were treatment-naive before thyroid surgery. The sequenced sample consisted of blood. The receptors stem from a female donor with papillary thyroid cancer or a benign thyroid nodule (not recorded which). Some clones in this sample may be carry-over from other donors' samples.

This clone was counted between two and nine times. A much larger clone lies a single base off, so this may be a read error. CDR3 region: CSVLSGPHEQYF. The CDR3 coding sequence is TGCAGCGTTCTATCGGGGCCCCACGAGCAGTACTTC. This chain joins TRBV29-1 and TRBJ2-7; either TRBD1 or TRBD2 may supply D (5 bases each). V was trimmed by 5 bases and J by 5 bases, leaving 13 bases between them. The CDR3 runs 12 residues. Germline CDR1 is SQVTM and CDR2 is ANQGSEA.

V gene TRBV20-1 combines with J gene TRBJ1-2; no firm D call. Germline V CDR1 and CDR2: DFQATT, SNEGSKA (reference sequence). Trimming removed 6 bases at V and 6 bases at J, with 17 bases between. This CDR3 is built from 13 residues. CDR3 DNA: TGCAGTGCAACCCCGCCGGTTACAGATGGCTACACCTTC. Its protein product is CSATPPVTDGYTF.

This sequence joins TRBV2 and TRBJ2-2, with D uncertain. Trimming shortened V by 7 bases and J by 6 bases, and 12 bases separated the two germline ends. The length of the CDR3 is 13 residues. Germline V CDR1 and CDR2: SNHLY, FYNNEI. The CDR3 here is CASTGFNAGELFF. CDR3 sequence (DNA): TGTGCCAGCACGGGTTTTAATGCCGGGGAGCTGTTTTTT.

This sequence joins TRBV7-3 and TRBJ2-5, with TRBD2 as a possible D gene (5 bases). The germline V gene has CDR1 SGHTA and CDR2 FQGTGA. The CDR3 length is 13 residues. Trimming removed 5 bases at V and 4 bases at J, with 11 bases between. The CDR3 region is CASSLSEGETQYF. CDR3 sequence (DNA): TGTGCCAGCAGCCTTTCAGAGGGAGAGACCCAGTACTTC.

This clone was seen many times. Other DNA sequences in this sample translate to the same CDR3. The CDR3 region is CASSVGLAGNTGELFF. CDR3 sequence (DNA): TGCGCCAGCAGCGTGGGACTAGCGGGTAACACCGGGGAGCTGTTTTTT. The genes are TRBV5-1 and TRBJ2-2; TRBD2 aligns across 12 bases. The trim removed 4 bases at V and 2 bases at J, leaving 3 bases unmatched. The germline V gene has CDR1 SGHRS and CDR2 YFSETQ. This CDR3 has 16 residues.

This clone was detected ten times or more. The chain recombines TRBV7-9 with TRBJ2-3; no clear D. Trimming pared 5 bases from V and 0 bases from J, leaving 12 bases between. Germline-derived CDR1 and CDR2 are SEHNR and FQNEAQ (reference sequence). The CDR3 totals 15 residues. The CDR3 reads CASSPTETSTDTQYF. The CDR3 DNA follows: TGTGCCAGCAGCCCGACCGAGACTAGCACAGATACGCAGTATTTT.

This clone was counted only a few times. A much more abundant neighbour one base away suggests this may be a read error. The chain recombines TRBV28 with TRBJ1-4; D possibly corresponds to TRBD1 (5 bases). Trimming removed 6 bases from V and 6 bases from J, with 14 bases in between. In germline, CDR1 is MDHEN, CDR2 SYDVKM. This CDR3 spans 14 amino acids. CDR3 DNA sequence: TGTGCCAGCAGACTAACAAGGGGCGATGAAAAACTGTTTTTT. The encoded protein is CASRLTRGDEKLFF.

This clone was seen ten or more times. CDR3 coding DNA: TGTGCCAGCAGCCAAGAGAGGGACGGGGTAAGTTACGAGCAGTACTTC. Protein: CASSQERDGVSYEQYF. The chain joins TRBV4-2 to TRBJ2-7, with D possibly called TRBD1 or TRBD2 (5 bases each). From germline, CDR1 is LGHNA and CDR2 YNFKEQ. The germline V and J ends were trimmed by 0 bases and 4 bases, with 16 bases remaining between them. The CDR3 totals 16 residues.

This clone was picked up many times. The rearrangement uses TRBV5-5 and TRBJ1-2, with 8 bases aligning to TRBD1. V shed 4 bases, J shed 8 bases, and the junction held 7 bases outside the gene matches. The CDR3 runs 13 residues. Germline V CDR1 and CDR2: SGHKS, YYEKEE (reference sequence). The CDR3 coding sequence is TGTGCCAGCAGCACTCAGGGGGCGAACGGCTACACCTTC. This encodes CASSTQGANGYTF.

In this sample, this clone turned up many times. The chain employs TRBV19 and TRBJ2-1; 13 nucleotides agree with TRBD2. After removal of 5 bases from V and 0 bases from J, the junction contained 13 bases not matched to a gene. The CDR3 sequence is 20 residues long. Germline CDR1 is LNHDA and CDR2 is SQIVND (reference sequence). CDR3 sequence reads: CASSSRTSGRRGSSYNEQFF. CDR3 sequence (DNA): TGTGCCAGTAGTTCCCGGACTAGCGGGAGAAGGGGAAGCTCCTACAATGAGCAGTTCTTC. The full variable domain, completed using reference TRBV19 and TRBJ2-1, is DGGITQSPKYLFRKEGQNVTLSCEQNLNHDAMYWYRQDPGQGLRLIYYSQIVNDFQKGDIAEGYSVSREKKESFPLTVTSAQKNPTAFYLCASSSRTSGRRGSSYNEQFFGPGTRLTVL.